The 5 T cell receptor beta chains presented below share a single source sample, sequenced in a study of glioma-infiltrating T cells after dendritic cell vaccination. Method: immunoSEQ multiplex PCR; TCRdb's copy keeps in-frame clones and lacks some. The sample records approximately 100,000 clones, roughly 76% being singletons. Specimen: blood, collected before dendritic cell vaccination. The receptors were gathered from a human donor with glioblastoma.

The chain uses TRBV7-8 and TRBJ2-3; 7 bases match TRBD2. This CDR3 has 19 residues. Germline V gives CDR1 SGHVS, CDR2 FQNEAQ. V trimming: 2 bases; J trimming: 2 bases; junction bases outside the gene matches: 16. This CDR3 is CASSLPMVQSGDSTDTQYF. The CDR3 nucleotides read TGTGCCAGCAGCTTACCGATGGTACAAAGCGGGGACTCCACAGATACGCAGTATTTT.

The CDR3 DNA is TGTGCCAGCTCACCAACTAACACGGAGAGCTCTGGAAACACCATATATTTT. It specifies CASSPTNTESSGNTIYF. The chain is built from TRBV18 and TRBJ1-3; no firm D call. The CDR3 is 17 amino acids. Germline V gene sequence: CDR1 KGHSH, CDR2 LQKENI. The V gene lost 2 bases and the J gene lost 0 bases, with 14 bases spanning the gap.

A few counts support this clone. The rearrangement joins TRBV19 to TRBJ1-2; 7 nucleotides agree with TRBD1. J was trimmed by 0 bases and V by 7 bases; bases with no gene match: 5. The CDR3 sequence is 14 residues long. Germline V gene data show CDR1 as LNHDA and CDR2 as SQIVND (reference sequence). CDR3 DNA sequence: TGTGCCAGTAAGTCCGGGACAGCTAACTATGGCTACACCTTC. Amino acid sequence: CASKSGTANYGYTF.

The table lists this clone with a count of one. The J gene is TRBJ1-4, the V gene TRBV7-9, with D possibly being TRBD1 (5 bases). Trimming pared 2 bases from V and 4 bases from J, leaving 17 bases between. Per the germline V gene, CDR1 is SEHNR and CDR2 is FQNEAQ (reference sequence). This CDR3 contains 17 residues. CDR3 loop: CASSLNLRRDLNEKLFF. In DNA form, the CDR3 reads TGTGCCAGCAGCTTAAATCTTAGGCGGGACCTTAATGAAAAACTGTTTTTT. Based on the CDR3 plus reference TRBV7-9 and TRBJ1-4, the full variable domain is DTGVSQNPRHKITKRGQNVTFRCDPISEHNRLYWYRQTLGQGPEFLTYFQNEAQLEKSRLLSDRFSAERPKGSFSTLEIQRTEQGDSAMYLCASSLNLRRDLNEKLFFGSGTQLSVL.

This chain joins TRBV18 and TRBJ2-2; 7 bases match TRBD2. Germline lookup yields CDR1 KGHSH and CDR2 LQKENI. This CDR3 has 16 amino acids. J gave up 5 bases and V 3 bases, and 9 bases lay outside the gene matches. CDR3 amino acids: CASSPPTGAGTGELFF. CDR3 nucleotide sequence: TGTGCCAGCTCACCCCCAACGGGAGCGGGGACCGGGGAGCTGTTTTTT.